These 19 T cell receptor beta chains were sequenced from one sample in a study of blood T cell repertoires in COVID-19. Here immunoSEQ multiplex PCR was the method, and the copy in TCRdb shows in-frame clones only, minus some. The table lists under 80,000 clones, approximately 80% of them singletons, with roughly 6% in the top ten. Sequencing was done on a sample of peripheral blood. These receptor sequences come from a woman aged 60-75 years with acute or convalescent COVID-19.

J is TRBJ2-7 and V is TRBV19; TRBD1 matches at 9 bases. CDR1 is LNHDA, CDR2 SQIVND, per germline (reference sequence). CDR3 size: 12 residues. V lost 4 bases to trimming and J lost 5 bases; unmatched junction nucleotides: 0. The CDR3 nucleotides are TGTGCCAGTAGTAGACAGGGGGACGAGCAGTACTTC. Protein product: CASSRQGDEQYF.

This clone is a singleton in its sample. The V gene is TRBV30, the J gene TRBJ1-6; the D is unclear. V lost 1 base, J lost 2 bases, and 6 bases lay in between. This CDR3 has 14 amino acids. The V gene's germline CDR1 is GTSNPN and CDR2 SVGIG (reference sequence). Written as DNA, the CDR3 is TGTGCCTGGAGTGAACTGACCTATAATTCACCCCTCCACTTT. Translated: CAWSELTYNSPLHF.

This sequence joins TRBV25-1 and TRBJ1-2; no reliable D call. Trimming removed 1 base at V and 2 bases at J, with 2 bases between. Per germline, CDR1 MGHDK and CDR2 SYGVNS. This CDR3 has 12 amino acids. The CDR3 here is CASSESNYGYTF. CDR3 DNA: TGTGCCAGCAGTGAATCAAACTATGGCTACACCTTC.

The rearrangement joins TRBV5-4 to TRBJ2-3; 7 bases line up with TRBD1. V gave up 3 bases and J gave up 3 bases; unmatched junction bases: 7. CDR1 SGHNT and CDR2 YYREEE come from the germline V gene (reference sequence). This CDR3 contains 15 residues. The CDR3 loop reads CASSYGQATTDTQYF. CDR3 coding DNA: TGTGCCAGCAGCTATGGACAGGCGACGACAGATACGCAGTATTTT.

V is TRBV7-9 and J is TRBJ2-7; D not certain. Trimming cost V 4 bases and J 3 bases, with 10 bases left between them. CDR3 length: 13 amino acids. In germline, CDR1 is SEHNR, CDR2 FQNEAQ (reference sequence). Here the CDR3 DNA reads TGTGCCAGCAGCTCCCAGGTGTACTACGAGCAGTACTTC. Protein: CASSSQVYYEQYF. Full variable domain (outside the CDR3, taken from reference TRBV7-9 and TRBJ2-7): DTGVSQNPRHKITKRGQNVTFRCDPISEHNRLYWYRQTLGQGPEFLTYFQNEAQLEKSRLLSDRFSAERPKGSFSTLEIQRTEQGDSAMYLCASSSQVYYEQYFGPGTRLTVT.

This clone has more than one count but fewer than ten. This chain uses TRBV4-1 with TRBJ2-5; TRBD2 matches at 9 bases. V gave up 4 bases and J gave up 4 bases; unmatched junction bases: 7. The CDR3 has 15 residues. Germline V gene lookup returns CDR1 MGHRA and CDR2 YSYEKL. CDR3 in amino acids: CASSPSGLAGETQYF. DNA of the CDR3: TGCGCCAGCAGCCCTTCGGGACTAGCCGGAGAGACCCAGTACTTC.

The chain has TRBV5-4 and TRBJ1-2, with a possible D match to TRBD1 (5 bases). The CDR3 runs to 15 residues. In germline, CDR1 is SGHNT, CDR2 YYREEE (reference sequence). Trimming stripped 2 bases from V and 3 bases from J, with 14 bases between. CDR3 DNA sequence: TGTGCCAGCAGCTTACCGGCAGGAGGGGACTATGGCTACACCTTC. It yields the protein CASSLPAGGDYGYTF.

The gene calls are TRBV10-3 and TRBJ2-3; the match to TRBD2 covers 9 bases. This CDR3 has 14 amino acids. Germline CDR1 ENHRY, CDR2 SYGVKD. J lost 5 bases, V lost 6 bases, and 6 bases had no gene match. CDR3: CAIRAGGPRDTQYF. The CDR3 region has the DNA TGTGCCATCAGGGCGGGGGGGCCCCGAGATACGCAGTATTTT.

The chain combines TRBV5-1 with TRBJ1-2; the D gene is possibly TRBD1 (5 bases). V lost 2 bases to trimming and J lost 1 base, with 15 bases between them. The CDR3 is made up of 16 amino acids. Germline V gives CDR1 SGHRS, CDR2 YFSETQ. CDR3 residues: CASSLSSTQDNYGYTF. The DNA of the CDR3 is TGCGCCAGCAGCTTAAGCTCCACACAGGATAACTATGGCTACACCTTC.

The chain couples TRBV30 to TRBJ2-3, with D unresolved. The CDR3 sequence is 14 residues long. CDR1 is GTSNPN, CDR2 SVGIG, per germline (reference sequence). Trimming removed 2 bases from V and 2 bases from J, with 11 bases in between. CDR3 sequence reads: CAWSRGGATDTQYF. CDR3 in DNA: TGTGCCTGGAGTCGCGGTGGAGCCACAGATACGCAGTATTTT.

The genes are TRBV7-2 and TRBJ1-5; D is perhaps TRBD1 (5 bases). Germline V gene data show CDR1 as SGHTA and CDR2 as FQGNSA. With 2 bases removed from V and 7 bases from J, the gap between germline ends came to 18 bases. The CDR3 consists of 16 residues. DNA of the CDR3: TGTGCCAGCAGCTTAACGACCGGGACTAAAGGGCAGCCCCAGCATTTT. This sequence encodes CASSLTTGTKGQPQHF.

The chain recombines TRBV4-1 with TRBJ1-3, with D tentatively TRBD1 (6 bases). This CDR3 is built from 16 residues. V was clipped by 0 bases and J by 0 bases, with 9 bases between them. Looked up from germline, CDR1 is MGHRA and CDR2 is YSYEKL. The CDR3 DNA sequence: TGCGCCAGCAGCCAAGACCAGGGGAGCTCTGGAAACACCATATATTTT. This gives the protein CASSQDQGSSGNTIYF.

V gene TRBV5-6 combines with J gene TRBJ1-2, with TRBD1 matching 8 bases. The CDR3 has 18 residues. Germline V lookup: CDR1 SGHDT, CDR2 YYEEEE. With V trimmed by 3 bases and J by 1 base, 14 bases remained unmatched. The CDR3 protein is CASSCNPTGAFCNYGYTF. The CDR3 region has the DNA TGTGCCAGCAGCTGTAACCCGACAGGGGCCTTCTGTAACTATGGCTACACCTTC.

The chain is built from TRBV7-3 and TRBJ1-3, with 11 bases lining up with TRBD1. With 3 bases clipped from V and 3 bases from J, the junction kept 1 base outside the gene matches. Germline CDR1 and CDR2: SGHTA and FQGTGA. The CDR3 loop spans 15 amino acids. The CDR3 here is CASSFGTGGGNTIYF. As DNA, the CDR3 is TGTGCCAGCAGCTTCGGGACAGGGGGTGGAAACACCATATATTTT.

The J gene is TRBJ1-4, the V gene TRBV4-1; D might be TRBD1 (5 bases). There are 14 residues in the CDR3. The germline CDR1 and CDR2 sequences are MGHRA and YSYEKL. Trimming stripped 5 bases from V and 2 bases from J, with 9 bases between. CDR3 amino acids: CASSFRVTNEKLFF. The CDR3 nucleotides read TGCGCCAGCAGCTTCAGGGTGACTAATGAAAAACTGTTTTTT.

V gene TRBV6-5 combines with J gene TRBJ1-6; TRBD1 matches 9 bases. CDR3 size: 14 residues. Losses at the gene ends were 5 bases for V and 11 bases for J; bases not matched to a gene: 7. Germline loops: CDR1 MNHEY, CDR2 SVGAGI. CDR3 region: CASSQGTGFPPLHF. DNA for the CDR3: TGTGCCAGCAGTCAGGGGACAGGGTTTCCACCCCTCCACTTT.

J is TRBJ1-3 and V is TRBV5-1, with D possibly matching TRBD1 (5 bases). CDR3 length equals 14 residues. Per germline, CDR1 SGHRS and CDR2 YFSETQ. V was cut by 4 bases and J by 1 base, with 9 bases left in between. This CDR3 reads CASSPGQSGNTIYF. CDR3 nucleotide sequence: TGCGCCAGCAGCCCAGGGCAGTCTGGAAACACCATATATTTT.

The chain carries TRBV10-2 and TRBJ1-3; no reliable D call. Trimming stripped 10 bases from V and 0 bases from J, with 10 bases between. Germline V gene lookup returns CDR1 WSHSY and CDR2 SAAADI. This CDR3 is 13 amino acids long. The DNA of the CDR3 is TGCGCCACCGCGCGGGACTCTGGAAACACCATATATTTT. Its protein product is CATARDSGNTIYF.

The chain combines TRBV7-3 with TRBJ2-3; TRBD2 matches at 15 bases. The V segment lost 2 bases and the J segment 2 bases; nucleotides outside the gene matches: 8. Looked up from germline, CDR1 is SGHTA and CDR2 is FQGTGA. CDR3 length: 19 residues. In DNA form, the CDR3 reads TGTGCCAGCAGCTTAGGACTAGCGGGGGGGCCGACATCCACAGATACGCAGTATTTT. Translation: CASSLGLAGGPTSTDTQYF.